This TCR beta chain came from a study of blood T cell repertoires in COVID-19. TCRdb's table, derived via immunoSEQ multiplex PCR, lists solely in-frame clones and lacks some. The table has around 210,000 clones, roughly 80% seen once. This CDR3 contains 21 residues. Germline loops: CDR1 MNHEY, CDR2 SMNVEV (reference sequence). The germline V and J ends were trimmed by 8 bases and 0 bases, with 32 bases remaining between them. The sequencing sample was made of peripheral blood. This sequence joins TRBV27 and TRBJ2-1, with a tentative D call TRBD2 (7 bases). The clonotype originates from a woman older than 75 with COVID-19, enrolled during active disease. This CDR3 reads CASAWGGGWDPPGSSYNEQFF. CDR3 DNA sequence: TGTGCCAGCGCATGGGGCGGGGGCTGGGACCCACCAGGCAGCTCCTACAATGAGCAGTTCTTC.